This T cell receptor beta chain derives from a study of prognosis after radiotherapy for stage I lung cancer. This CDR3 has 12 amino acids. Germline V lookup: CDR1 MNHNS, CDR2 SASEGT. The ends were cut back, 5 bases at V and 15 bases at J, with 17 bases in the middle. Amplicons of TCR beta CDR3 were generated from genomic DNA by two-round multiplex PCR. Initially, in first-round PCR, primers specific to each TRBV and TRBJ gene were used. One entry per CDR3 protein, called by TCRdb with MiXCR from the multiplex PCR reads. This table holds about 24,000 distinct CDR3 sequences, roughly 40% found once. The chain couples TRBV6-1 to TRBJ2-1, with D tentatively TRBD1 or TRBD2 (5 bases each). This receptor was taken from a donor over 45 with non-small cell lung cancer. This specimen was PBMCs, taken before or after stereotactic body radiation therapy (not recorded which). The CDR3 is CASSQTGTRPFF. CDR3 DNA: TGTGCCAGCAGTCAGACCGGGACGAGGCCGTTCTTC.